This is a list of T cell receptor beta chains from one sample in a study of CD8 T cells in Susac syndrome. TCRdb reanalysed the immunoSEQ multiplex PCR reads using MiXCR and keeps one entry per CDR3 protein. The table has roughly 200,000 distinct CDR3 sequences, roughly 92% seen once. The sequencing sample was made of CD4+ T cells from PBMCs. These receptors came from a human donor in good health. Both conserved end residues are part of each CDR3. The order of the fields is D gene, V gene, clone size, J gene, CDR3 DNA, CDR3 protein. D genes are given only for firm matches. The size of a clone is reported for some rows only, either as once, few or many, or as a class for expanded clones.

D gene: TRBD1
V gene: TRBV29-1
clone size: .
J gene: TRBJ1-1
CDR3 DNA: TGCAGCGCTGACAGGGGGGGGAACACTGAAGCTTTCTTT
CDR3 protein: CSADRGGNTEAFF

D gene: .
V gene: TRBV28
clone size: .
J gene: TRBJ1-5
CDR3 DNA: TGTGCCAGCAGTTTAGGTGGGGCAATCCACAATCAGCCCCAGCATTTT
CDR3 protein: CASSLGGAIHNQPQHF

D gene: .
V gene: TRBV5-1
clone size: .
J gene: TRBJ2-5
CDR3 DNA: TGCGCCAGCACCGCTGATGAGACCCAGTACTTC
CDR3 protein: CASTADETQYF

D gene: .
V gene: TRBV9
clone size: .
J gene: TRBJ2-1
CDR3 DNA: TGTGCCAGCAGCGTTGGGACAACTGAGCAGTTCTTC
CDR3 protein: CASSVGTTEQFF

D gene: TRBD2
V gene: TRBV20-1
clone size: .
J gene: TRBJ2-5
CDR3 DNA: TGCAGTTTGCCGACTAGCGGGGGGGAAGAGACCCAGTACTTC
CDR3 protein: CSLPTSGGEETQYF

D gene: .
V gene: TRBV28
clone size: .
J gene: TRBJ2-1
CDR3 DNA: TGTGCCAGCAGGGCCAGGGCGGATGAGCAGTTCTTC
CDR3 protein: CASRARADEQFF

D gene: .
V gene: TRBV9
clone size: .
J gene: TRBJ1-1
CDR3 DNA: TGTGCCAGCAGCGTAGTGGGAGGGACCAACACTGAAGCTTTCTTT
CDR3 protein: CASSVVGGTNTEAFF

D gene: .
V gene: TRBV6-5
clone size: .
J gene: TRBJ2-5
CDR3 DNA: TGTGCCAGCAAGGGCCCCCAAGAGACCCAGTACTTC
CDR3 protein: CASKGPQETQYF

D gene: .
V gene: TRBV5-1
clone size: .
J gene: TRBJ2-2
CDR3 DNA: TGCGCCAGCAGCTTGGGGGCAGGGAACACCGGGGAGCTGTTTTTT
CDR3 protein: CASSLGAGNTGELFF

D gene: .
V gene: TRBV7-9
clone size: .
J gene: TRBJ2-7
CDR3 DNA: TGTGCCAGCAGCTTAGTTCGGGGATCCACCTACGAGCAGTACTTC
CDR3 protein: CASSLVRGSTYEQYF

D gene: .
V gene: TRBV6-5
clone size: .
J gene: TRBJ1-1
CDR3 DNA: TGTGCCAGCAGAAAGGCAAGTAAGGAAGCTTTCTTT
CDR3 protein: CASRKASKEAFF

D gene: .
V gene: TRBV20-1
clone size: once
J gene: TRBJ2-1
CDR3 DNA: TGCAGTGCTAGCTGGGCGGGCCGGGACCGTGGCACCTACAATGAGCAGTTCTTC
CDR3 protein: CSASWAGRDRGTYNEQFF